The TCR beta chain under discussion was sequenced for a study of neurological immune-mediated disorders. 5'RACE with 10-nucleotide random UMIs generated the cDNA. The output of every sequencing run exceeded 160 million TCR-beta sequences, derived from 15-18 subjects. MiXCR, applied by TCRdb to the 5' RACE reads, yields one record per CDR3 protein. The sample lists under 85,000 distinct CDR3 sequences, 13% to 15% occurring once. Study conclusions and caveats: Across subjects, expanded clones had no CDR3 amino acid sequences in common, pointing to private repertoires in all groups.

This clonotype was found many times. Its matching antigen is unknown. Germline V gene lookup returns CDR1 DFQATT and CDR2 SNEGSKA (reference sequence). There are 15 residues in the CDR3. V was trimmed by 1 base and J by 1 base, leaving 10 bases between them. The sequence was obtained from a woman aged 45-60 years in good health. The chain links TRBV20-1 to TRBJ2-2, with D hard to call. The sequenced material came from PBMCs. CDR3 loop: CSARARLGNTGELFF. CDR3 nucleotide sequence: TGCAGTGCTAGAGCGCGGCTAGGGAACACCGGGGAGCTGTTTTTT.